The following is a TCR beta chain sequence with its context. Its matching antigen is unknown. These data are taken from a study of cytomegalovirus exposure and HLA in healthy donors. General study findings and limits: Reportedly, cytomegalovirus status was diagnosed with high sensitivity and specificity.

The PCR ran on 60 Vbeta and 13 Jbeta primers. Generated by immunoSEQ multiplex PCR, the TCRdb table keeps only in-frame clones and is missing some. Here the sample table reports around 140,000 clones. The CDR3 length is 15 residues. V was clipped by 7 bases and J by 1 base, with 13 bases between them. From germline, CDR1 is MNHNS and CDR2 SASEGT. Sequences were obtained from PBMCs. This sequence was found in a woman in her forties or fifties in good health and CMV-seronegative. The rearrangement joins TRBV6-1 to TRBJ1-4; tentative D call: TRBD1 (5 bases). The CDR3 coding sequence is TGTGCCAGCACCCCCATCAGGGTAACTAATGAAAAACTGTTTTTT. Protein sequence: CASTPIRVTNEKLFF.